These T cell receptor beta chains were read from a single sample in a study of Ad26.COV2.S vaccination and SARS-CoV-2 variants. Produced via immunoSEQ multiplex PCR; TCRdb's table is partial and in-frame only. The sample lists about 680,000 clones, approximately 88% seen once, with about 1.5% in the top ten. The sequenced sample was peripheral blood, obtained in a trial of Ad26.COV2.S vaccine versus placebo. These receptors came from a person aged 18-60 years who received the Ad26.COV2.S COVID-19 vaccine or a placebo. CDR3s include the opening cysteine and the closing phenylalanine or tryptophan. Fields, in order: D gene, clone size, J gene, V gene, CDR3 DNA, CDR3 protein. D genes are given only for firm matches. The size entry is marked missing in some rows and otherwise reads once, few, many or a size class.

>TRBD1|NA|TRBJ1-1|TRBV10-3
TGTGCCATCAGGCGGACAGGGAACATGAACACTGAAGCTTTCTTT
CAIRRTGNMNTEAFF
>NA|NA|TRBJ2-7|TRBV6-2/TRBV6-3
TGTGCCAGCAGTTACGGGATAAGAATTTCCGAGCAGTACTTC
CASSYGIRISEQYF
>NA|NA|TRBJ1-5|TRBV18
TGTGCCAGCTCACCACAGGGGTGGCAGAATCAGCCCCAGCATTTT
CASSPQGWQNQPQHF
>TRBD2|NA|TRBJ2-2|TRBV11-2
TGTGCCAGCAGCTTCATCGGGAGGGCCTTGACCGGGGAGCTGTTTTTT
CASSFIGRALTGELFF
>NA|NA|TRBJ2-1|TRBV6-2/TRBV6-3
TGTGCCAGCAGTTACTGGCTGGAGCAGTTCTTC
CASSYWLEQFF
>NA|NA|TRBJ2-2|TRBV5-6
TGTGCCAGCAGTCTCCCCGGGGAGCTGTTTTTT
CASSLPGELFF
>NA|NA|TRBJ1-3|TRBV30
TGTGCCTGGGGCGTCGGGGGCAACTCTGGAAACACCATATATTTT
CAWGVGGNSGNTIYF
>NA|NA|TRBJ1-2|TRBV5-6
TGTGCCAGCAGCTCCGAACTGGCGTATGGCTACACCTTC
CASSSELAYGYTF
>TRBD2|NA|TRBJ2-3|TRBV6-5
TGTGCCAGCAGAAAGGCGGGGAGGGCAGATACGCAGTATTTT
CASRKAGRADTQYF
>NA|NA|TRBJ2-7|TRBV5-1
TGCGCCAGCAGCCCCTCGTCGGCAGGGTCCTTCTCCTACGAGCAGTACTTC
CASSPSSAGSFSYEQYF
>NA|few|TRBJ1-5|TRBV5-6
TGTGCCAGCAGCTTGGAGGCCGAGGATCAGCCCCAGCATTTT
CASSLEAEDQPQHF
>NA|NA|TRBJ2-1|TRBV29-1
TGCAGCGTGGGCCGGGACACCTACAATGAGCAGTTCTTC
CSVGRDTYNEQFF
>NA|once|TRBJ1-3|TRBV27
TGTGCCAGCAGTACCAGGGGTGGAAACACCATATATTTT
CASSTRGGNTIYF
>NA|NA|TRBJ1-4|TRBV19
TGTGCCAGTAGTATACTGACTTTTAATGAAAAACTGTTTTTT
CASSILTFNEKLFF
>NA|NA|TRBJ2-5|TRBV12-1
TGTGCCAGCAGGCGCTCGACCCAGTACTTC
CASRRSTQYF
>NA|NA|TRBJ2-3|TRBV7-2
TGTGCCAGCAGCTTGCGGGGGCAGACCAGTACGCAGTATTTT
CASSLRGQTSTQYF
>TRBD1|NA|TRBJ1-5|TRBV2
TGTGCCAGCAGCGTGGGACAGGGGGTGGGTAATCAGCCCCAGCATTTT
CASSVGQGVGNQPQHF
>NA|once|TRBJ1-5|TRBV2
TGTGCCAGCACCCTAAGTATAAGGGTCAATCAGCCCCAGCATTTT
CASTLSIRVNQPQHF
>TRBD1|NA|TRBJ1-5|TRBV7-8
TGTGCCAGCAGATCTGACAGGGTACGCAATCAGCCCCAGCATTTT
CASRSDRVRNQPQHF
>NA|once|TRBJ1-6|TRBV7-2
TGTGCCAGCAGCCTAGGACCGTTGGGTTCACCCCTCCACTTT
CASSLGPLGSPLHF
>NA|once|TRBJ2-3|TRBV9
TGTGCCAGCAGCGTTAGGAGTAAGGGAGATACGCAGTATTTT
CASSVRSKGDTQYF
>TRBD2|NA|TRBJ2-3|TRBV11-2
TGTGCCAGCAGCTTATTGCCTAGCGGGAGCGGTGATACGCAGTATTTT
CASSLLPSGSGDTQYF
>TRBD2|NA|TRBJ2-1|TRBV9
TGTGCCAGCAGCGCCGGGCGGGGGAGCTCCTACAATGAGCAGTTCTTC
CASSAGRGSSYNEQFF
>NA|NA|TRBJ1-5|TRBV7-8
TGTGCCAGCTCAATTGGGGGAATGAGCAATCAGCCCCAGCATTTT
CASSIGGMSNQPQHF
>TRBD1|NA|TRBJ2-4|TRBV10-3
TGTGCCATCAGTACCGGGACAGGGGATGGGGGCAAAAACATTCAGTACTTC
CAISTGTGDGGKNIQYF
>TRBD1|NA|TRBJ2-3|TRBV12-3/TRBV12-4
TGTGCCAGCAGTTCCACAGGGGCAGATACGCAGTATTTT
CASSSTGADTQYF
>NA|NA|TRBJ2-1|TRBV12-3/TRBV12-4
TGTGCCAGCAGTTCCTCCGACAGGTCGTCGCAGTTCTTC
CASSSSDRSSQFF
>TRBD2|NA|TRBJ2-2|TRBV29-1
TGCAGCGCGCGGACTAGCCAACCCGGGGAGCTGTTTTTT
CSARTSQPGELFF